What follows is one TCR beta chain and its context. Sequencing used immunoSEQ multiplex PCR; TCRdb keeps in-frame clones, though not all of them. The sample contains approximately 61,000 clones, 80% of which appear only once. This record belongs to a study of OX40 agonist ivuxolimab in advanced cancers. Germline V gives CDR1 LNHDA, CDR2 SQIVND (reference sequence). With 9 bases clipped from V and 1 base from J, the junction kept 5 bases outside the gene matches. The CDR3 consists of 14 residues. The V gene is TRBV19, the J gene TRBJ2-5; 10 bases align to TRBD2. This receptor was identified in an adult with an advanced solid tumor such as melanoma, head and neck, liver or kidney cancer. The sequencing used CD4+ or CD8+ T cells sorted from blood, collected in a trial of the OX40 agonist ivuxolimab. In DNA form, the CDR3 reads TGTGCCAGCAGGACTAGCGGATTCCAAGAGACCCAGTACTTC. Residues: CASRTSGFQETQYF.